One and the same sample provided the 22 T cell receptor beta chains below, sequenced in a study of control samples from healthy donors and cancer patients. Data came from immunoSEQ multiplex PCR; TCRdb stores just in-frame clones and leaves some out. The table shows under 200,000 clones, with 90% to 95% occurring only once. The sequenced sample was blood. The receptors were sampled from a woman aged 25 to 45 in good health.

In DNA, the CDR3 is TGTGCCAGCAGCCGCCTGGGACAGGGGGCTGGAAACACCATATATTTT. Translating gives CASSRLGQGAGNTIYF. This chain links TRBV3-1 (or the pseudogene TRBV3-2) with TRBJ1-3; 11 positions agree with TRBD1. V gave up 4 bases and J gave up 2 bases; unmatched junction bases: 4. Germline loops: CDR1 LGHDT, CDR2 YNNKEL (reference sequence). The CDR3 loop spans 16 amino acids.

The chain is built from TRBV7-9 and TRBJ2-3, with 10 bases fitting TRBD1. Germline V gene sequence: CDR1 SEHNR, CDR2 FQNEAQ (reference sequence). This CDR3 spans 15 amino acids. The trim removed 0 bases at V and 4 bases at J, leaving 1 base unmatched. The CDR3 sequence is CASSLAGTGADTQYF. The CDR3 nucleotides read TGTGCCAGCAGCTTAGCAGGGACAGGGGCAGATACGCAGTATTTT.

The chain links TRBV5-4 to TRBJ2-1; 10 bases map to TRBD2. Trimming at V came to 0 bases and at J to 2 bases, leaving 2 bases not matched to a gene. This CDR3 spans 16 amino acids. Germline assignment: CDR1 SGHNT and CDR2 YYREEE (reference sequence). CDR3 region: CASSLASGGAYNEQFF. Written as DNA, the CDR3 is TGTGCCAGCAGCTTGGCGAGCGGGGGGGCCTACAATGAGCAGTTCTTC.

The chain uses TRBV6-5 and TRBJ1-6; 7 bases line up with TRBD1. Losses at the gene ends were 8 bases for V and 7 bases for J; bases not matched to a gene: 8. Germline assignment: CDR1 MNHEY and CDR2 SVGAGI. The CDR3 spans 14 residues. The CDR3 reads CASRQGLENSPLHF. CDR3 bases: TGTGCCAGCCGACAGGGCTTAGAGAATTCACCCCTCCACTTT.

V usage is TRBV19 and J usage is TRBJ1-5; no definite D call. V shed 5 bases and J shed 3 bases, with 5 bases lying between them. This CDR3 has 12 residues. Germline V gene data show CDR1 as LNHDA and CDR2 as SQIVND (reference sequence). CDR3 loop: CASSPHNQPQHF. For the CDR3, the DNA is TGTGCCAGTAGTCCCCACAATCAGCCCCAGCATTTT.

This sequence joins TRBV5-4 and TRBJ1-4; 11 nucleotides align to TRBD1. The CDR3 has 17 residues. With 0 bases clipped from V and 6 bases from J, the junction kept 7 bases outside the gene matches. The germline gives CDR1 SGHNT, CDR2 YYREEE (reference sequence). This CDR3 is CASSLGTGGRGDEKLFF. The CDR3 DNA sequence: TGTGCCAGCAGCTTGGGGACAGGGGGCAGAGGTGATGAAAAACTGTTTTTT.

The V and J genes are TRBV4-1 and TRBJ1-2; D uncertain. CDR1 and CDR2 (germline): MGHRA, YSYEKL. Trimming stripped 1 base from V and 7 bases from J, with 7 bases between. The CDR3 has 12 amino acids. The CDR3 sequence is CASSQGVLGYTF. CDR3 DNA: TGCGCCAGCAGCCAAGGGGTCCTTGGCTACACCTTC.

The chain joins TRBV6-2 or TRBV6-3 to TRBJ2-7; unclear D gene. There are 12 residues in the CDR3. Germline V gene sequence: CDR1 MNHEY, CDR2 SVGEGT. Trimming pared 4 bases from V and 0 bases from J, leaving 4 bases between. The CDR3 protein is CASSSSSYEQYF. The CDR3 nucleotides are TGTGCCAGCAGTTCCAGCTCCTACGAGCAGTACTTC.

This chain joins TRBV11-2 and TRBJ1-2; D is possibly TRBD1 (5 bases). CDR1 is SGHAT and CDR2 is FQNNGV in the germline V gene. There are 12 residues in the CDR3. V gave up 3 bases and J gave up 5 bases, with 7 bases separating them. In DNA form, the CDR3 reads TGTGCCAGCAGCTTTAGACAGTATGGCTACACCTTC. Its protein product is CASSFRQYGYTF.

This chain uses TRBV28 with TRBJ1-5; TRBD1 is a possible D gene (6 bases). The ends were cut back, 2 bases at V and 5 bases at J, with 13 bases in the middle. Germline CDR1 is MDHEN and CDR2 is SYDVKM. The CDR3 runs to 15 residues. The CDR3 spells CASSLVNRDYQPQHF. Written as DNA, the CDR3 is TGTGCCAGCAGTTTAGTTAACAGGGATTATCAGCCCCAGCATTTT.

This rearrangement joins TRBV7-8 to TRBJ1-1; weak D call: TRBD1 (5 bases). CDR3 length: 14 residues. Deletions cut 1 base from V and 0 bases from J, with 6 bases between. In germline, CDR1 is SGHVS, CDR2 FQNEAQ. CDR3 DNA sequence: TGTGCCAGCAGCTTAGGGACATTGAACACTGAAGCTTTCTTT. It yields the protein CASSLGTLNTEAFF.

This clone has just one count. The chain recombines TRBV7-2 with TRBJ1-4; D ambiguous. Germline V lookup: CDR1 SGHTA, CDR2 FQGNSA. Trimming took off 5 bases at V and 8 bases at J, with 12 bases between the two ends. There are 13 residues in the CDR3. The CDR3 is CASSGRGGEKLFF. DNA of the CDR3: TGTGCCAGCAGCGGACGGGGAGGGGAAAAACTGTTTTTT.

V usage is TRBV21-1 and J usage is TRBJ1-5; the table calls TRBD1, which could not be checked here. TRBV21-1 is classified as a pseudogene. The CDR3 runs to 14 residues. This CDR3 reads CASSKDRFNQPQHF. The CDR3 region has the DNA TGTGCCAGCAGCAAAGACAGGTTTAATCAGCCCCAGCATTTT.

This rearrangement joins TRBV19 to TRBJ1-2; perhaps TRBD1 as D (6 bases). Trimming removed 5 bases at V and 0 bases at J, with 13 bases between. CDR3 length: 15 amino acids. The germline gives CDR1 LNHDA, CDR2 SQIVND (reference sequence). The CDR3 sequence: CASSSGHPSNYGYTF. CDR3 nucleotide sequence: TGTGCCAGTAGTTCGGGACACCCCTCTAACTATGGCTACACCTTC.

The chain combines TRBV18 with TRBJ1-4; 7 bases line up with TRBD1. Germline CDR1 KGHSH, CDR2 LQKENI. The CDR3 sequence is 14 residues long. The V and J ends lost 3 bases and 5 bases, in that order; junction bases with no gene match: 3. The CDR3 nucleotides are TGTGCCAGCTCACCGGGACAGCTCAATGAAAAACTGTTTTTT. Translated: CASSPGQLNEKLFF. Based on the CDR3 plus reference TRBV18 and TRBJ1-4, the full variable domain is NAGVMQNPRHLVRRRGQEARLRCSPMKGHSHVYWYRQLPEEGLKFMVYLQKENIIDESGMPKERFSAEFPKEGPSILRIQQVVRGDSAAYFCASSPGQLNEKLFFGSGTQLSVL.

This clone was observed a single time. The chain has TRBV6-6 and TRBJ1-1; D is unclear. In germline, CDR1 is MNHNY, CDR2 SVGAGI (reference sequence). This CDR3 is built from 15 residues. Trimming shortened V by 0 bases and J by 5 bases, and 13 bases separated the two germline ends. DNA for the CDR3: TGTGCCAGCAGTTACTCGAGAGGGCTGAGTACTGAAGCTTTCTTT. Protein product: CASSYSRGLSTEAFF.

The J gene is TRBJ2-1, the V gene TRBV9; 9 bases line up with TRBD1. This CDR3 is built from 15 residues. Trimming removed 0 bases from V and 7 bases from J; junction bases left unmatched: 5. CDR1 and CDR2 from the germline V gene are SGDLS and YYNGEE. CDR3 amino acids: CASSVVGQGGNEQFF. The DNA of the CDR3 is TGTGCCAGCAGCGTAGTGGGACAGGGAGGGAATGAGCAGTTCTTC.

V gene TRBV15 combines with J gene TRBJ1-6; D ambiguous. Trimming cost V 3 bases and J 7 bases, with 10 bases left between them. The CDR3 contains 14 residues. Germline loops: CDR1 LNHNV, CDR2 YYDKDF (reference sequence). The CDR3 nucleotides are TGTGCCACCAGCAGGTTCAGCCTAAATTCACCCCTCCACTTT. This encodes CATSRFSLNSPLHF.

The CDR3: CASTPDRGYGYTF. DNA for the CDR3: TGTGCCAGCACACCCGACAGAGGCTATGGCTACACCTTC. This chain links TRBV11-2 with TRBJ1-2, with a tentative D call TRBD1 (5 bases). This CDR3 region has 13 residues. Trimming shortened V by 7 bases and J by 4 bases, and 13 bases separated the two germline ends. Germline V gene sequence: CDR1 SGHAT, CDR2 FQNNGV.

This clone occurred once. The chain carries TRBV28 and TRBJ1-2; 9 bases match TRBD1. CDR3 length: 14 amino acids. Germline V lookup: CDR1 MDHEN, CDR2 SYDVKM. Germline trimming cut 4 bases from V and 6 bases from J; bases unmatched to any gene: 6. DNA of the CDR3: TGTGCCAGCAGTTGGAACAGGGGGCTGAATGGCTACACCTTC. Its translation: CASSWNRGLNGYTF.

CDR3 DNA: TGCAGCGTTGAAGGGGGCTATGGCTACACCTTC. This gives the protein CSVEGGYGYTF. This chain joins TRBV29-1 and TRBJ1-2; D remains unclear. The CDR3 is 11 residues long. Trimming cost V 1 base and J 4 bases, with 4 bases left between them. CDR1 is SQVTM, CDR2 ANQGSEA, per germline. Full variable domain (rest looked up from reference TRBV29-1 and TRBJ1-2): SAVISQKPSRDICQRGTSLTIQCQVDSQVTMMFWYRQQPGQSLTLIATANQGSEATYESGFVIDKFPISRPNLTFSTLTVSNMSPEDSSIYLCSVEGGYGYTFGSGTRLTVV.

The chain links TRBV7-9 to TRBJ1-4; the D is unclear. Germline-derived CDR1 and CDR2 are SEHNR and FQNEAQ (reference sequence). The CDR3 sequence is 13 residues long. Deletions cut 4 bases from V and 7 bases from J, with 10 bases between. The CDR3 spells CASSSRAGEKLFF. The CDR3 DNA reads as TGTGCCAGCAGCTCGCGGGCGGGTGAAAAACTGTTTTTT.